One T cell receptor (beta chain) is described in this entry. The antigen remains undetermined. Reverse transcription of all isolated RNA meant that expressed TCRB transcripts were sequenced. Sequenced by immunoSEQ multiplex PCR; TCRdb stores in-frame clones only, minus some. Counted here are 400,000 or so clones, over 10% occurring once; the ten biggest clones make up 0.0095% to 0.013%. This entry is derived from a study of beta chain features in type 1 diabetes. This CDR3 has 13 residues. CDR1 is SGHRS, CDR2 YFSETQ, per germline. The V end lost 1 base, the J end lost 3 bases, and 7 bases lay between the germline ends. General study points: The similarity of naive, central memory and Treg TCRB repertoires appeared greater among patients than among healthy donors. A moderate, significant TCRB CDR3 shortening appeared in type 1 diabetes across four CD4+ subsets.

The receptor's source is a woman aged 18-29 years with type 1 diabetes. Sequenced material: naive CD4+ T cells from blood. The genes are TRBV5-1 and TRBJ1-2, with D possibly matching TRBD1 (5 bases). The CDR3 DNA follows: TGCGCCAGCAGCTTGCCGGGGGACTATGGCTACACCTTC. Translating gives CASSLPGDYGYTF.